One and the same sample provided the 8 T cell receptor beta chains below, sequenced in a study of blood T cell repertoires in COVID-19. Assay used: immunoSEQ multiplex PCR; TCRdb lists only in-frame clones, some missing. The sample yields under 100,000 clones, about nine tenths seen once. The sequencing sample was made of peripheral blood. These receptor sequences come from a man aged 50 to 59 with acute or convalescent COVID-19.

The V gene is TRBV6-6, the J gene TRBJ2-7; 9 bases match TRBD1. This CDR3 is 16 amino acids long. The V segment lost 0 bases and the J segment 2 bases; nucleotides outside the gene matches: 5. The germline V gene encodes CDR1 MNHNY and CDR2 SVGAGI (reference sequence). The CDR3 bases are TGTGCCAGCAGTTACTCGACAGGGGGGGGGCCCTACGAGCAGTACTTC. Its protein product is CASSYSTGGGPYEQYF.

This chain joins TRBV19 and TRBJ1-3, with TRBD1 as a possible D gene (6 bases). Germline V CDR1 and CDR2: LNHDA, SQIVND (reference sequence). The CDR3 has 13 amino acids. V dropped 5 bases and J dropped 4 bases, with 9 bases sitting between them. The DNA of the CDR3 is TGTGCCAGTAGTGATGGACAGGGAAACACCATATATTTT. Residues: CASSDGQGNTIYF.

V and J are TRBV19 and TRBJ1-2, with D perhaps TRBD1 (5 bases). Germline V gene data show CDR1 as LNHDA and CDR2 as SQIVND (reference sequence). V lost 4 bases to trimming and J lost 8 bases, with 14 bases between them. The length of the CDR3 is 13 residues. DNA of the CDR3: TGTGCCAGTAGTAATCAGGGCCACGCGGGCTACACCTTC. This codes for CASSNQGHAGYTF.

The gene calls are TRBV19 and TRBJ2-2, with 8 nucleotides matching TRBD1. The CDR3 sequence is 14 residues long. The germline V gene has CDR1 LNHDA and CDR2 SQIVND (reference sequence). V shed 3 bases, J shed 6 bases, and the junction held 3 bases outside the gene matches. The CDR3 sequence is CASSIGQGPGELFF. The CDR3, as DNA: TGTGCCAGTAGTATTGGACAGGGTCCCGGGGAGCTGTTTTTT. Together with reference TRBV19 and TRBJ2-2, the CDR3 gives the full variable domain: DGGITQSPKYLFRKEGQNVTLSCEQNLNHDAMYWYRQDPGQGLRLIYYSQIVNDFQKGDIAEGYSVSREKKESFPLTVTSAQKNPTAFYLCASSIGQGPGELFFGEGSRLTVL.

This rearrangement joins TRBV4-2 to TRBJ2-5, with a possible D match to TRBD1 (5 bases). V was pared by 5 bases and J by 1 base, with 8 bases between. The CDR3 length is 13 residues. Germline V gene sequence: CDR1 LGHNA, CDR2 YNFKEQ. CDR3 coding DNA: TGTGCCAGCAGCTTGACAGTCCAAGAGACCCAGTACTTC. Translated: CASSLTVQETQYF.

This clone came up once. The chain employs TRBV23-1 and TRBJ1-2; D gene ambiguous. TRBV23-1 is identified as an open reading frame with a role that is uncertain. The CDR3 consists of 11 residues. Trimming took 5 bases from V and 6 from J, leaving 7 bases between them. This CDR3 is CASSGLDGYTF. The CDR3 DNA follows: TGCGCCAGCAGTGGACTCGATGGCTACACCTTC.

The chain carries TRBV21-1 and TRBJ2-7; the table gives TRBD2 as D, unverified against the DNA. TRBV21-1 is an annotated pseudogene. The CDR3 length is 16 residues. The CDR3 loop is CASSASTSGGVGEQYF. CDR3 coding DNA: TGTGCCAGCAGCGCGTCGACTAGCGGGGGAGTCGGCGAGCAGTACTTC.

This chain joins TRBV6-6 and TRBJ1-1; 9 bases match TRBD1. Germline V gene data show CDR1 as MNHNY and CDR2 as SVGAGI (reference sequence). Trimming cost V 2 bases and J 0 bases; bases outside gene matches: 4. The length of the CDR3 is 16 residues. CDR3 nucleotide sequence: TGTGCCAGCAGTTACCCCCGGACAGGGGTGAACACTGAAGCTTTCTTT. It is translated as CASSYPRTGVNTEAFF.